These 3 T cell receptor beta chains share one sample of origin, sequenced in a study of cytomegalovirus exposure and HLA in healthy donors. Researchers ran the PCR with 60 Vbeta and 13 Jbeta primers. Assay: immunoSEQ multiplex PCR; the TCRdb copy retains only in-frame clones and omits some. The sample includes around 100,000 clones. Sample: PBMCs. These receptors were obtained from a man between 45 and 60 years old in good health and CMV-seronegative.

The chain links TRBV5-1 to TRBJ1-1; D ambiguous. The germline gives CDR1 SGHRS, CDR2 YFSETQ. The CDR3 runs 14 residues. The V end lost 6 bases, the J end lost 1 base, and 13 bases lay between the germline ends. CDR3: CASTPPEKNTEAFF. CDR3 coding DNA: TGCGCCAGCACCCCCCCGGAGAAGAACACTGAAGCTTTCTTT.

The J gene is TRBJ1-1, the V gene TRBV19; 8 nucleotides match TRBD1. J was trimmed by 5 bases and V by 3 bases; bases with no gene match: 5. The germline V gene has CDR1 LNHDA and CDR2 SQIVND (reference sequence). The CDR3 contains 14 residues. The CDR3 region is CASSIQGARTEAFF. Here the CDR3 DNA reads TGTGCCAGTAGTATTCAGGGGGCGAGGACTGAAGCTTTCTTT.

The chain is built from TRBV7-8 and TRBJ1-3, with D tentatively TRBD1 (6 bases). V was clipped by 1 base and J by 3 bases, with 13 bases between them. This CDR3 region has 16 residues. Germline CDR1 reads SGHVS; CDR2 reads FQNEAQ. In DNA form, the CDR3 reads TGTGCCAGCAGCTTAGGGACAGAAGGGTTTGGAAACACCATATATTTT. This sequence encodes CASSLGTEGFGNTIYF.